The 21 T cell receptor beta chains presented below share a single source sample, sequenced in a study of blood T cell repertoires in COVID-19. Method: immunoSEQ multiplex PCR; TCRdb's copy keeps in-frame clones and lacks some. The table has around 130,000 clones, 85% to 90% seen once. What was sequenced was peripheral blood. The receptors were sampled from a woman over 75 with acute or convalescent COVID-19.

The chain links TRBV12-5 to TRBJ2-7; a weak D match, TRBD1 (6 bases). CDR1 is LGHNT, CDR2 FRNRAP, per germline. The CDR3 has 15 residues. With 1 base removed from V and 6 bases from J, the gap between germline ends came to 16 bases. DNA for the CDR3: TGTGCTAGTGGTTTGGACCGGACAGCGTCGGCCGAGCAGTACTTC. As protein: CASGLDRTASAEQYF.

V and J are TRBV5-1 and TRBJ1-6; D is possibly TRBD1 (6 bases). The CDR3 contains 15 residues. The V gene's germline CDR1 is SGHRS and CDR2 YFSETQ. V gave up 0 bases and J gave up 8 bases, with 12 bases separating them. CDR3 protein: CASSLDRATYSPLHF. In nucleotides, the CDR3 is TGCGCCAGCAGCTTGGACAGGGCAACATATTCACCCCTCCACTTT.

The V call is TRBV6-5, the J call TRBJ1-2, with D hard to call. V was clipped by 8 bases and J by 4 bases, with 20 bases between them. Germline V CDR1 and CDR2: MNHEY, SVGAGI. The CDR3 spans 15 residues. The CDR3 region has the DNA TGTGCCAGCCTACAGAGTCCGGAACCCTCCTATGGCTACACCTTC. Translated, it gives CASLQSPEPSYGYTF.

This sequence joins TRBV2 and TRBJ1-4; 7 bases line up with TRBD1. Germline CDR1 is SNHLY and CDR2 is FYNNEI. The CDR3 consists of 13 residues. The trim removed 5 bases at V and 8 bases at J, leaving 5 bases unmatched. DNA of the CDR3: TGTGCCAGCAGTTCAACAGGGGAAGAAAAACTGTTTTTT. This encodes CASSSTGEEKLFF.

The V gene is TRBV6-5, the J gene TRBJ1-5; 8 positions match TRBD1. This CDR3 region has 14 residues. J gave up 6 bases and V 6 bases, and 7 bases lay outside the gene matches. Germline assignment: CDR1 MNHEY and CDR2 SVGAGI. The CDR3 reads CASRDGQGFQPQHF. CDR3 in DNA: TGTGCCAGCAGGGACGGACAGGGCTTTCAGCCCCAGCATTTT.

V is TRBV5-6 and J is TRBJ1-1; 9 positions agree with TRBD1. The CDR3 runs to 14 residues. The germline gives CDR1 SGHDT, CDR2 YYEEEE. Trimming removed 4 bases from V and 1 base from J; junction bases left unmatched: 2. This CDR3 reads CASSEDRGNTEAFF. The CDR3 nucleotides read TGTGCCAGCAGCGAGGACAGGGGGAACACTGAAGCTTTCTTT.

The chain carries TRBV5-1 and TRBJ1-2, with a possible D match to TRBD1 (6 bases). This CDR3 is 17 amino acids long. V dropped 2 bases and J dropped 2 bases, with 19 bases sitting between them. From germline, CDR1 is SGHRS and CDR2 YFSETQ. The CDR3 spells CASSFLTGATSNYGYTF. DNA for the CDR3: TGCGCCAGCAGCTTCCTGACAGGAGCTACCTCAAACTATGGCTACACCTTC.

CDR3 amino acids: CATSRGGLGTEAFF. DNA of the CDR3: TGTGCCACCAGCAGAGGAGGGTTGGGCACTGAAGCTTTCTTT. The J gene is TRBJ1-1, the V gene TRBV15, with D uncertain. Trimming stripped 1 base from V and 4 bases from J, with 10 bases between. Germline CDR1 and CDR2: LNHNV and YYDKDF (reference sequence). The CDR3 has 14 residues.

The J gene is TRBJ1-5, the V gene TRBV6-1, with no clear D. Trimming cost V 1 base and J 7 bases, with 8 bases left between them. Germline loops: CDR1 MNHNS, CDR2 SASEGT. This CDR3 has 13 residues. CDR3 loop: CASSEGTGQPQHF. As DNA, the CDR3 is TGTGCCAGCAGTGAAGGGACTGGGCAGCCCCAGCATTTT.

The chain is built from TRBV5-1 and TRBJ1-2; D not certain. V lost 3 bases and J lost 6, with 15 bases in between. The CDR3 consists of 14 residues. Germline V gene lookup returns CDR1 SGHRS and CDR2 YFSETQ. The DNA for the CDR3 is TGCGCCAGCAGCTCCCTACGAGGGATGGATGGCTACACCTTC. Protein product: CASSSLRGMDGYTF.

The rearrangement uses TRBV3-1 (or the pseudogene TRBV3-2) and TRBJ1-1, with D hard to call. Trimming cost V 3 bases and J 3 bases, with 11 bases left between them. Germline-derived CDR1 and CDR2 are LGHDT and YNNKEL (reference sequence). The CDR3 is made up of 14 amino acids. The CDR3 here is CASSQAGGHTEAFF. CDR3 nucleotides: TGTGCCAGCAGCCAGGCCGGAGGACACACTGAAGCTTTCTTT.

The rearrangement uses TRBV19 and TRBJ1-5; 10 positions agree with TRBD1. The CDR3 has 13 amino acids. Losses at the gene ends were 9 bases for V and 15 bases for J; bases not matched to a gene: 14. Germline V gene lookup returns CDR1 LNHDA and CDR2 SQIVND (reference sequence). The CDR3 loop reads CASNVVGQGLWHF. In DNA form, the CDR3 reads TGTGCCAGCAACGTAGTGGGACAGGGGCTTTGGCATTTT.

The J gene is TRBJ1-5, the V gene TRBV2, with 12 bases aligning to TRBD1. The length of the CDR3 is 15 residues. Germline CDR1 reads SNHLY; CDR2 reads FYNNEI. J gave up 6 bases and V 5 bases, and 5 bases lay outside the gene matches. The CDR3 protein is CASSSGTGGRQPQHF. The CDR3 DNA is TGTGCCAGCAGTTCCGGGACAGGGGGCCGTCAGCCCCAGCATTTT.

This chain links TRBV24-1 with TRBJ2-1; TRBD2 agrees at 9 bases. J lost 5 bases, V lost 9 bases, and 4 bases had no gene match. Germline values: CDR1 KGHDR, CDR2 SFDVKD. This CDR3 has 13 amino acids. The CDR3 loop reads CATASGVNNEQFF. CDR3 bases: TGTGCCACCGCTAGCGGGGTGAACAATGAGCAGTTCTTC.

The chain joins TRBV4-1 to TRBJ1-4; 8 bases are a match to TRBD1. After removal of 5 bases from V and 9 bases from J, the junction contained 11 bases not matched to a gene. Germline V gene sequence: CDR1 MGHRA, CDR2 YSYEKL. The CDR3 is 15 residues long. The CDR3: CASSSNTGQGKKLFF. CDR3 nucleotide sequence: TGCGCCAGCAGCAGTAATACAGGACAGGGTAAAAAACTGTTTTTT.

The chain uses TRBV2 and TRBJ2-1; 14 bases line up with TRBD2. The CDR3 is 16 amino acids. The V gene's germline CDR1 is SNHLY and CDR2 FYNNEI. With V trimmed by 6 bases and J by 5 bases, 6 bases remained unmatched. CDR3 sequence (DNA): TGTGCCAGCAGGGCCGGACTAGCGGGGGGTGACAATGAGCAGTTCTTC. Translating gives CASRAGLAGGDNEQFF.

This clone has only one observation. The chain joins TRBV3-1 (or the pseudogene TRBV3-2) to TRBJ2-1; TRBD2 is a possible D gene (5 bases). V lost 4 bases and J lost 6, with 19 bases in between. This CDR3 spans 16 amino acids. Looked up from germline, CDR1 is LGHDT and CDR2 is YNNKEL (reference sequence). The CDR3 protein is CASSRRTHADFNEQFF. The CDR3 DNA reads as TGTGCCAGCAGCCGCCGGACGCATGCGGACTTCAATGAGCAGTTCTTC.

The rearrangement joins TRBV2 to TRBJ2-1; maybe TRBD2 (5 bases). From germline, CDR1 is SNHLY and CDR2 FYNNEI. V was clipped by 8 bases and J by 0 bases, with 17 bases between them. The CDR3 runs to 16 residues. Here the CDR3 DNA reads TGTGCCAGCCATCCCTTAACCCGGGACTCCTACAATGAGCAGTTCTTC. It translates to CASHPLTRDSYNEQFF.

The DNA of the CDR3 is TGTGCCAGCAGCCCCCCCCGGTTTGCAGGGGTCAATGAGCAGTTCTTC. It encodes CASSPPRFAGVNEQFF. The chain combines TRBV28 with TRBJ2-1; weak D call: TRBD1 (6 bases). The V and J ends lost 6 bases and 6 bases respectively, with 21 bases between them. The CDR3 extends over 16 amino acids. CDR1 MDHEN and CDR2 SYDVKM come from the germline V gene.

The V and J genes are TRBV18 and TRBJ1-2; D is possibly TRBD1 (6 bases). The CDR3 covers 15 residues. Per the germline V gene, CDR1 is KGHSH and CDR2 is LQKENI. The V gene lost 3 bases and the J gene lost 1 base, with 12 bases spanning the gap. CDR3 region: CASSPSTGINYGYTF. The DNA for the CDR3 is TGTGCCAGCTCACCGTCGACAGGAATTAACTATGGCTACACCTTC.

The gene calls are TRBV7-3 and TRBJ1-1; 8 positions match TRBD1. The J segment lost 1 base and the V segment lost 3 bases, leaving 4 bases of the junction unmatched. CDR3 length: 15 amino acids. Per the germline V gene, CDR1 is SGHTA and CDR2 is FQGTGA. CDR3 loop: CASSFLGQGNTEAFF. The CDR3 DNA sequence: TGTGCCAGCAGCTTTCTTGGACAGGGGAACACTGAAGCTTTCTTT.